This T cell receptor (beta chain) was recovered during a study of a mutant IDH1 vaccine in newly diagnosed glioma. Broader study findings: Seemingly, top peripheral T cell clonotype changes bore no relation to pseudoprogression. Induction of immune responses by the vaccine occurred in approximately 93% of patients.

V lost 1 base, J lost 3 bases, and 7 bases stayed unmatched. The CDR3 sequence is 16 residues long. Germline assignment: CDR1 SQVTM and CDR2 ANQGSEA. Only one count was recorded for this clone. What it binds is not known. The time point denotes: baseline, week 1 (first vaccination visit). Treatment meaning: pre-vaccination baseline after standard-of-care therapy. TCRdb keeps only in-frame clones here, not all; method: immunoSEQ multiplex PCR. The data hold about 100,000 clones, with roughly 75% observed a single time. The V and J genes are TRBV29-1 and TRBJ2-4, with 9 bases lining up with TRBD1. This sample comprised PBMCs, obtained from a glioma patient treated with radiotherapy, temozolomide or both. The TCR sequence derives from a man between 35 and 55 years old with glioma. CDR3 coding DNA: TGCAGCGTTGAAGGCATGGGACAGGGTTTCAAAAACATTCAGTACTTC. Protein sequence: CSVEGMGQGFKNIQYF.